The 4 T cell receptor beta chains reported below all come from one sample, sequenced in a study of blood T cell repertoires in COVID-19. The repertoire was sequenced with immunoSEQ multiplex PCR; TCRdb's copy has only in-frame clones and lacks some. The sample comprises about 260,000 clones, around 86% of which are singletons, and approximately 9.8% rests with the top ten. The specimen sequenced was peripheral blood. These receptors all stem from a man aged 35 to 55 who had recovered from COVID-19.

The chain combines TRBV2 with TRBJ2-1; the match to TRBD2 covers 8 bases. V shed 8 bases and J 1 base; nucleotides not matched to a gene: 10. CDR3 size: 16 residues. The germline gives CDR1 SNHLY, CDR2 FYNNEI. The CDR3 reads CASLRGGRGSYNEQFF. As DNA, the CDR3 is TGTGCCAGCCTCCGGGGGGGGCGCGGTTCCTACAATGAGCAGTTCTTC.

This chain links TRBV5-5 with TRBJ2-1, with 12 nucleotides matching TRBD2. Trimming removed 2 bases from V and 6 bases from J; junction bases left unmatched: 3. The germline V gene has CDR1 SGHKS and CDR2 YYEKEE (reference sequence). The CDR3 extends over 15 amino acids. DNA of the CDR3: TGTGCCAGCAGCTTTATACTAGCGGGAGGCAATGAGCAGTTCTTC. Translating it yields CASSFILAGGNEQFF.

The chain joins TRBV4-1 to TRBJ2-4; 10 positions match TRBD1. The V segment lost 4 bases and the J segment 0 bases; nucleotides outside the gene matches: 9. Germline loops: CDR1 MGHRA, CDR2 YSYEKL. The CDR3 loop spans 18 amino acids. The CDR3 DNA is TGCGCCAGCAGCCTCGGGACAGGGGCATTGCTAGCCAAAAACATTCAGTACTTC. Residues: CASSLGTGALLAKNIQYF.

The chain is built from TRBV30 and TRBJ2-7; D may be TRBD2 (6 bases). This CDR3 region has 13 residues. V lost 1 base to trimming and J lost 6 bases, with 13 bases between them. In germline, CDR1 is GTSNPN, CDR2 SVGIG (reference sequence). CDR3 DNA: TGTGCCTGGAGTGCGCGGGGCTTGGGCGAGCAGTACTTC. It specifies CAWSARGLGEQYF.